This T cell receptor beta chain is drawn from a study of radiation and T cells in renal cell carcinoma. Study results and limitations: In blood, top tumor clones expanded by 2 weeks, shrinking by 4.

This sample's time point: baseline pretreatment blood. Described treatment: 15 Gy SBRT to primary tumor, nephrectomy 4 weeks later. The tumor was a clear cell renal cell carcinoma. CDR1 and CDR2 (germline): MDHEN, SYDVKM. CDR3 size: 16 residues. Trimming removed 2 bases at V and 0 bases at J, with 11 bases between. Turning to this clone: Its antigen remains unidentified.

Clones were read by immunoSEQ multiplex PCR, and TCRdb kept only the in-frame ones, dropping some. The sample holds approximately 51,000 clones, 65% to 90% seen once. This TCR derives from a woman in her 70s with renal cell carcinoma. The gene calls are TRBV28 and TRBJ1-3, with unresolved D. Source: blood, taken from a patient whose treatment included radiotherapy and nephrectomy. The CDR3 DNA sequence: TGTGCCAGCAGTTTAGCGGGCAGACCCTCTGGAAACACCATATATTTT. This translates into CASSLAGRPSGNTIYF. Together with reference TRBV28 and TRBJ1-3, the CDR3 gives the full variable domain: DVKVTQSSRYLVKRTGEKVFLECVQDMDHENMFWYRQDPGLGLRLIYFSYDVKMKEKGDIPEGYSVSREKKERFSLILESASTNQTSMYLCASSLAGRPSGNTIYFGEGSWLTVV.